This passage covers 19 T cell receptor beta chains from one sample sequenced in a study of cytomegalovirus exposure and HLA in healthy donors. Assay: immunoSEQ multiplex PCR; the TCRdb copy retains only in-frame clones and omits some. The repertoire holds about 150,000 clones, with about 87% as singletons. Material: PBMCs. These receptors originate from a woman aged 25 to 39 in good health and CMV-seropositive.

The chain links TRBV7-9 to TRBJ1-2, with D tentatively TRBD1 (5 bases). The germline V gene encodes CDR1 SEHNR and CDR2 FQNEAQ (reference sequence). CDR3 length: 15 residues. V shed 2 bases and J shed 1 base, with 11 bases lying between them. The CDR3 DNA reads TGTGCCAGCAGCTTACAGCGTCAGGGTAACTATGGCTACACCTTC. This translates into CASSLQRQGNYGYTF.

This rearrangement joins TRBV28 to TRBJ1-5, with D tentatively TRBD1 (6 bases). Germline values: CDR1 MDHEN, CDR2 SYDVKM. V lost 7 bases to trimming and J lost 3 bases, with 19 bases between them. This CDR3 comprises 16 residues. CDR3 in DNA: TGTGCCAGCATCCCCGGGCGCAGGGGAAACAATCAGCCCCAGCATTTT. This translates into CASIPGRRGNNQPQHF. The variable domain in full, with the rest retrieved from reference TRBV28 and TRBJ1-5, is DVKVTQSSRYLVKRTGEKVFLECVQDMDHENMFWYRQDPGLGLRLIYFSYDVKMKEKGDIPEGYSVSREKKERFSLILESASTNQTSMYLCASIPGRRGNNQPQHFGDGTRLSIL.

The J gene is TRBJ1-1, the V gene TRBV5-1; D is uncertain. This CDR3 region has 15 residues. V lost 0 bases and J 4 bases, leaving 13 bases between the germline ends. Germline V lookup: CDR1 SGHRS, CDR2 YFSETQ. The chain's CDR3 is CASSLDLRAGTEAFF. The DNA of the CDR3 is TGCGCCAGCAGCTTGGATTTGAGGGCAGGCACTGAAGCTTTCTTT.

V gene TRBV6-1 combines with J gene TRBJ1-2; TRBD1 agrees at 9 bases. This CDR3 is built from 14 residues. V gave up 7 bases and J gave up 5 bases; unmatched junction bases: 8. Germline CDR1 and CDR2: MNHNS and SASEGT. CDR3 nucleotide sequence: TGTGCCAGCACCAAGGGGGACAGGGCATATGGCTACACCTTC. Its protein product is CASTKGDRAYGYTF.

This sequence joins TRBV6-6 and TRBJ1-5; 7 bases match TRBD1. Per the germline V gene, CDR1 is MNHNY and CDR2 is SVGAGI (reference sequence). Trimming at V came to 6 bases and at J to 4 bases, leaving 9 bases not matched to a gene. This CDR3 contains 15 residues. The CDR3 loop is CASRSGTASNQPQHF. DNA of the CDR3: TGTGCCAGCAGGTCCGGGACAGCGAGTAATCAGCCCCAGCATTTT.

The chain is built from TRBV4-1 and TRBJ1-1; 10 bases agree with TRBD1. With V trimmed by 4 bases and J by 5 bases, 4 bases remained unmatched. The CDR3 covers 14 residues. Germline loops: CDR1 MGHRA, CDR2 YSYEKL. The CDR3, as DNA: TGCGCCAGCAGCCGACAGGGGGCGAGGACTGAAGCTTTCTTT. Translation: CASSRQGARTEAFF.

The chain carries TRBV28 and TRBJ2-1; 9 bases are shared with TRBD2. The V segment lost 5 bases and the J segment 3 bases; nucleotides outside the gene matches: 8. The CDR3 has 16 residues. Germline V gene data show CDR1 as MDHEN and CDR2 as SYDVKM. The chain's CDR3 is CASSILLAGNYNEQFF. The DNA of the CDR3 is TGTGCCAGCAGTATCCTCCTAGCGGGGAACTACAATGAGCAGTTCTTC.

V usage is TRBV5-1 and J usage is TRBJ2-3, with 7 bases identical to TRBD1. The trim removed 8 bases at V and 4 bases at J, leaving 7 bases unmatched. The germline CDR1 and CDR2 sequences are SGHRS and YFSETQ. The CDR3 spans 13 residues. The CDR3 region is CASWDSFADTQYF. CDR3 sequence (DNA): TGCGCCAGTTGGGACAGTTTCGCAGATACGCAGTATTTT.

The V and J genes are TRBV4-1 and TRBJ2-6, with 10 bases aligning to TRBD1. Unmatched junction bases numbered 6, after V lost 4 bases and J lost 0 bases. This CDR3 has 18 residues. From germline, CDR1 is MGHRA and CDR2 YSYEKL. The CDR3 DNA reads as TGCGCCAGCAGCCCTAGACAGGGGGCAAACTCTGGGGCCAACGTCCTGACTTTC. Translation: CASSPRQGANSGANVLTF.

The chain joins TRBV2 to TRBJ2-7, with TRBD1 matching over 9 bases. This CDR3 has 14 amino acids. Trimming at V came to 4 bases and at J to 5 bases, leaving 6 bases not matched to a gene. Germline loops: CDR1 SNHLY, CDR2 FYNNEI. In nucleotides, the CDR3 is TGTGCCAGCAGTGCTACCGGGACAGGGAACGAGCAGTACTTC. Translated: CASSATGTGNEQYF.

CDR3 protein: CASMGQPGYTEAFF. The CDR3 DNA reads TGTGCCAGCATGGGACAGCCTGGGTACACTGAAGCTTTCTTT. The gene calls are TRBV6-1 and TRBJ1-1; TRBD1 matches at 7 bases. Germline trimming cut 7 bases from V and 3 bases from J; bases unmatched to any gene: 8. In germline, CDR1 is MNHNS, CDR2 SASEGT. This CDR3 comprises 14 residues.

The genes are TRBV18 and TRBJ1-1; 8 bases map to TRBD1. The CDR3 extends over 16 amino acids. The V segment lost 5 bases and the J segment 4 bases; nucleotides outside the gene matches: 12. Germline V gives CDR1 KGHSH, CDR2 LQKENI. The CDR3 DNA reads TGTGCCAGCTCAAGGGACAGGACCCTTTCCCCCACTGAAGCTTTCTTT. This encodes CASSRDRTLSPTEAFF.

The chain combines TRBV9 with TRBJ2-1; TRBD2 matches at 12 bases. With V trimmed by 2 bases and J by 7 bases, 7 bases remained unmatched. Germline lookup yields CDR1 SGDLS and CDR2 YYNGEE. This CDR3 is built from 16 residues. CDR3 region: CASSVALAGGGNEQFF. The CDR3, as DNA: TGTGCCAGCAGCGTCGCACTAGCGGGAGGCGGTAATGAGCAGTTCTTC.

CDR3 nucleotides: TGTGCCAACTCACTAGTTGGTAATGAGCAGTTCTTC. It is translated as CANSLVGNEQFF. This sequence joins TRBV2 and TRBJ2-1, with D possibly matching TRBD2 (5 bases). The germline V gene encodes CDR1 SNHLY and CDR2 FYNNEI. Trimming removed 10 bases from V and 7 bases from J, with 14 bases in between. The CDR3 is made up of 12 amino acids.

The J gene is TRBJ2-7, the V gene TRBV19, with 11 bases aligning to TRBD1. Germline V gene lookup returns CDR1 LNHDA and CDR2 SQIVND (reference sequence). With V trimmed by 5 bases and J by 1 base, 4 bases remained unmatched. The CDR3 sequence is 15 residues long. CDR3 nucleotides: TGTGCCAGTAGTTCCGGGACAGGGGGGTCCTACGAGCAGTACTTC. As protein: CASSSGTGGSYEQYF.

This rearrangement joins TRBV2 to TRBJ2-3, with D perhaps TRBD2 (6 bases). This CDR3 is built from 16 residues. Germline CDR1 SNHLY, CDR2 FYNNEI. The V and J ends lost 5 bases and 0 bases respectively, with 15 bases between them. The CDR3 region is CASSKLDYSSTDTQYF. CDR3 DNA: TGTGCCAGCAGTAAGTTGGACTACTCTAGCACAGATACGCAGTATTTT.

The V gene is TRBV6-5, the J gene TRBJ2-1, with TRBD2 matching over 10 bases. CDR1 is MNHEY and CDR2 is SVGAGI in the germline V gene. Germline trimming cut 4 bases from V and 4 bases from J; bases unmatched to any gene: 7. This CDR3 region has 16 residues. The CDR3 DNA is TGTGCCAGCAGTTTAAGCGGGAGGGCCGAGTACAATGAGCAGTTCTTC. This codes for CASSLSGRAEYNEQFF.

The chain employs TRBV9 and TRBJ1-2, with 12 nucleotides matching TRBD1. V lost 6 bases, J lost 0 bases, and 12 bases stayed unmatched. The germline V gene has CDR1 SGDLS and CDR2 YYNGEE. The CDR3 length is 18 residues. CDR3 DNA sequence: TGTGCCAGCAACGGACTACGGGACAGGGGGCTTACTAACTATGGCTACACCTTC. Translating gives CASNGLRDRGLTNYGYTF. Using reference TRBV9 and TRBJ1-2 for the parts outside the CDR3, the full variable domain is DSGVTQTPKHLITATGQRVTLRCSPRSGDLSVYWYQQSLDQGLQFLIQYYNGEERAKGNILERFSAQQFPDLHSELNLSSLELGDSALYFCASNGLRDRGLTNYGYTFGSGTRLTVV.

This clone showed up just once. This sequence joins TRBV19 and TRBJ1-5; 7 bases line up with TRBD1. The V gene end was trimmed by 3 bases and the J gene end by 9 bases; junction bases not matched to a gene: 11. Germline CDR1 reads LNHDA; CDR2 reads SQIVND (reference sequence). The CDR3 spans 15 residues. CDR3 in amino acids: CASSILGGLPTPQHF. CDR3 nucleotide sequence: TGTGCCAGTAGTATTTTAGGGGGCCTCCCAACGCCCCAGCATTTT.